The sample holds many counts of the clone carrying this T cell receptor beta chain. This sample was included in a study of regulatory T cells in long-lasting Graves disease. This sample's time point: newly diagnosed GD, antithyroid drugs for less than 3 months. Researchers made the TCR library from RNA that was extracted from PBMCs. Both iRepertoire HTBI primers and Arm-PCR of CDR3 regions were used to build the TCR beta libraries. TCRdb fed the multiplex PCR reads into MiXCR, producing one record per CDR3 protein. The sample includes about 540,000 distinct CDR3 sequences, 13% seen only once; the top ten take about 10%. The CDR3 contains 14 residues. CDR1 and CDR2 from the germline V gene are MDHEN and SYDVKM. Germline trimming cut 5 bases from V and 7 bases from J; bases unmatched to any gene: 8. Another study also made use of these data, one on T cells in Graves' hyperthyroidism and ophthalmopathy.

The V and J genes are TRBV28 and TRBJ2-1, with 7 bases identical to TRBD1. The sample consisted of peripheral blood mononuclear cells (PBMCs), taken at new diagnosis, from a patient treated with antithyroid drugs. This receptor was taken from a man between 25 and 39 years old with Graves disease. CDR3: CASSQGGAHNEQFF. CDR3 sequence (DNA): TGTGCCAGCAGTCAAGGGGGCGCTCATAATGAGCAGTTCTTC.